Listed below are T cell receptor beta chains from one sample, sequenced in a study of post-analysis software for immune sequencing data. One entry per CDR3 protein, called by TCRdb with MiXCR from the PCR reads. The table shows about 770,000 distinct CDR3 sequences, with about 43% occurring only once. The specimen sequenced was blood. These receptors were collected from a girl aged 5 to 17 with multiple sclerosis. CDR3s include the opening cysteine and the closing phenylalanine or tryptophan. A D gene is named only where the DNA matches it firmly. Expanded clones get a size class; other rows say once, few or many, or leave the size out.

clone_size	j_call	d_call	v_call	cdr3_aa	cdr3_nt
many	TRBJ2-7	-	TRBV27	CASSLPGREQYF	TGTGCCAGCAGTTTGCCGGGGAGGGAGCAGTACTTC
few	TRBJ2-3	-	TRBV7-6	CASTLGVGVTDTQYF	TGTGCCAGCACCCTAGGGGTTGGCGTCACAGATACGCAGTATTTT
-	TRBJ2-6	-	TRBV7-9	CASSLNGPAANALTF	TGTGCCAGCAGCTTAAACGGACCGGCGGCCAACGCCCTGACTTTC
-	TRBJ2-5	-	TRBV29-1	CSLVGQGDGTQYF	TGCAGCCTCGTCGGCCAGGGAGACGGGACCCAGTACTTC
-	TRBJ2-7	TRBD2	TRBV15	CATSSVSGSSYEQYF	TGTGCCACCAGCAGCGTTAGCGGGAGCTCCTACGAGCAGTACTTC
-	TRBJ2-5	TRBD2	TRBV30	CAWGTSRETQYF	TGTGCCTGGGGGACTAGCCGCGAGACCCAGTACTTC
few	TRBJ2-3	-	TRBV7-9	CASSVRSMGTDTQYF	TGTGCCAGCAGCGTGAGATCAATGGGCACAGATACGCAGTATTTT
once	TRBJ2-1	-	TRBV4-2	CASSQGPADFGGEQFF	TGTGCCAGCAGCCAGGGACCGGCTGACTTCGGCGGTGAGCAGTTCTTC
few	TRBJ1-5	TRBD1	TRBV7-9	CASSSGQGAGQPQHF	TGTGCCAGCAGCTCCGGACAGGGGGCCGGACAGCCCCAGCATTTT
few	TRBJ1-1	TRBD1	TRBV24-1	CATRGTGNTEAFF	TGTGCCACCAGGGGGACAGGGAACACTGAAGCTTTCTTT
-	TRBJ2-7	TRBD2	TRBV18	CASSSSGSSREQYF	TGTGCCAGCTCTTCCAGCGGGAGTTCGCGCGAGCAGTACTTC
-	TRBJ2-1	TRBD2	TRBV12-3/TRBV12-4	CASSLVVTSGWSYNEQFF	TGTGCCAGCAGTTTAGTAGTGACTAGCGGATGGTCCTACAATGAGCAGTTCTTC
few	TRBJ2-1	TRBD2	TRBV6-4	CASSKSGRIVPEQFF	TGTGCCAGCAGTAAAAGCGGGAGGATCGTTCCTGAGCAGTTCTTC
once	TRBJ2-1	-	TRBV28	CASSFPGIHEQFF	TGTGCCAGCAGTTTTCCGGGTATCCATGAGCAGTTCTTC
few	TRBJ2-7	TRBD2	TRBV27	CASSPGSGNYEQYF	TGTGCCAGCAGTCCGGGTAGCGGGAACTACGAGCAGTACTTC
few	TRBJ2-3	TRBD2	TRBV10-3	CAISESVGRTDTQYF	TGTGCCATCAGTGAGTCGGTCGGGAGGACAGATACGCAGTATTTT
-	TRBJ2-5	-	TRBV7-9	CASSETKFRDPSTQYF	TGTGCCAGCAGTGAAACAAAGTTCCGGGACCCATCGACCCAGTACTTC
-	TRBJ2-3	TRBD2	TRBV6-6	CASSYFGAGGTDTQYF	TGTGCCAGCAGTTACTTCGGGGCGGGAGGCACAGATACGCAGTATTTT
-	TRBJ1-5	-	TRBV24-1	CATSDSRYSNQPQHF	TGTGCCACCAGTGATTCCCGTTATAGCAATCAGCCCCAGCATTTT
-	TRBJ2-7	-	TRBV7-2	CASSLPGSGVVPYEQYF	TGTGCCAGCAGCTTACCAGGTTCCGGGGTGGTGCCCTACGAGCAGTACTTC
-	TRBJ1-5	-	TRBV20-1	CSARGPTRDWNQPQHF	TGCAGTGCTAGAGGACCCACCAGGGACTGGAATCAGCCCCAGCATTTT
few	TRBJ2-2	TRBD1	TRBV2	CASSLIDRGGTGELFF	TGTGCCAGCAGCCTCATTGACAGGGGCGGAACCGGGGAGCTGTTTTTT
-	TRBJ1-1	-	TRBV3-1	CASSQGRSNTEAFF	TGTGCCAGCAGCCAAGGGCGGTCGAACACTGAAGCTTTCTTT
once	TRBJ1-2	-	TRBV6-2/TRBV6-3	CASRPQVVYPYTF	TGTGCCAGCCGACCACAGGTTGTGTATCCCTACACCTTC
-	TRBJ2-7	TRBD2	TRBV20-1	CSAPGLARTYEQYF	TGCAGTGCTCCCGGACTAGCCCGTACCTACGAGCAGTACTTC
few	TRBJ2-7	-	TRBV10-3	CAISLRDLDSRLHYEQYF	TGTGCCATCAGCCTAAGGGACCTAGACAGCCGTCTCCACTACGAGCAGTACTTC
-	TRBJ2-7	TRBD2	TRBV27	CAGSSEPSLAGVYYEQYF	TGTGCCGGCAGTTCGGAGCCGAGCTTAGCGGGAGTTTATTACGAGCAGTACTTC
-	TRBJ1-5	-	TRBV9	CASSIGVSNQPQHF	TGTGCCAGCAGCATTGGGGTTAGCAATCAGCCCCAGCATTTT
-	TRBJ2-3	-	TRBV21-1	CASTPMGGPINCTDTQYF	TGTGCCAGCACCCCAATGGGGGGGCCCATCAATTGCACAGATACGCAGTATTTT
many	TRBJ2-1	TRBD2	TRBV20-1	CSAKTGVAGGPGSYNEQFF	TGCAGTGCTAAGACCGGGGTAGCGGGAGGGCCGGGCTCCTACAATGAGCAGTTCTTC
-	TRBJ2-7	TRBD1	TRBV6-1	CASSKGTAYEQYF	TGTGCCAGCAGTAAGGGGACAGCCTACGAGCAGTACTTC
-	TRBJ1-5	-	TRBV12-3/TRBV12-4	CASSETGSNQPQHF	TGTGCCAGCAGTGAGACGGGTAGCAATCAGCCCCAGCATTTT
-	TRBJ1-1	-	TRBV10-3	CAISESQGRDTEAFF	TGTGCCATCAGTGAGTCTCAGGGAAGGGACACTGAAGCTTTCTTT
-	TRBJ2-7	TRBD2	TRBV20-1	CSALGTSGSPYEQYF	TGCAGTGCTCTTGGGACTAGCGGGTCTCCCTACGAGCAGTACTTC
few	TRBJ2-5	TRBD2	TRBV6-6	CASKDSGGLRETQYF	TGTGCCAGCAAAGATTCGGGGGGGTTGAGAGAGACCCAGTACTTC
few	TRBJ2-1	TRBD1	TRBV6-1	CASSTDRANEQFF	TGTGCCAGCAGTACCGACAGGGCCAATGAGCAGTTCTTC
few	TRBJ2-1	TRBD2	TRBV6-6	CASSFGLAGPNEQFF	TGTGCCAGCAGCTTCGGACTAGCGGGACCCAATGAGCAGTTCTTC
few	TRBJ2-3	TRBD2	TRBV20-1	CSARNPKGLAVDTQYF	TGCAGTGCTAGAAACCCGAAAGGACTAGCGGTGGATACGCAGTATTTT
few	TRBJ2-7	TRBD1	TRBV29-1	CSGGTGVGYEQYF	TGCAGCGGCGGGACAGGGGTAGGGTACGAGCAGTACTTC
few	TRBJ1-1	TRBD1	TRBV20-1	CSAMGQLDTEAFF	TGCAGTGCTATGGGACAGCTAGACACTGAAGCTTTCTTT
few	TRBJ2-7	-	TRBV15	CATSRDQASYEQYF	TGTGCCACCAGCAGAGATCAGGCCTCCTACGAGCAGTACTTC
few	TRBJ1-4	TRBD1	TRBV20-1	CSAREQGGPTNEKLFF	TGCAGTGCTAGAGAACAGGGGGGCCCAACTAATGAAAAACTGTTTTTT
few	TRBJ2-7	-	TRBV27	CASSPLQLDTTSYEQYF	TGTGCCAGCAGTCCCCTTCAATTAGACACAACTTCCTACGAGCAGTACTTC
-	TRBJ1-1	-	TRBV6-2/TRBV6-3	CASNPSAQLGRTMNTEAFF	TGTGCCAGCAACCCCTCCGCCCAGTTGGGCCGGACCATGAACACTGAAGCTTTCTTT
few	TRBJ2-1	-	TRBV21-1	CASSKCERDRAPRTNEQFF	TGTGCCAGCAGCAAATGTGAAAGGGACCGGGCCCCCCGGACCAATGAGCAGTTCTTC
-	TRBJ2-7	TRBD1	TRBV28	CASRLSGQGARYEQYF	TGTGCCAGCAGGCTATCGGGACAGGGGGCGCGTTACGAGCAGTACTTC
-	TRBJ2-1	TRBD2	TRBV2	CASIGTSGNNEQFF	TGTGCCAGCATTGGGACTAGCGGGAACAATGAGCAGTTCTTC
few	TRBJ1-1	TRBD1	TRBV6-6	CASTGQGRNTEAFF	TGTGCCAGCACCGGACAGGGGCGGAACACTGAAGCTTTCTTT
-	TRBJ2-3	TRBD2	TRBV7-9	CASSLGSGSGDTQYF	TGTGCCAGCAGCTTAGGTAGCGGGAGTGGCGATACGCAGTATTTT
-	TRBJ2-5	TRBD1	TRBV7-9	CASSPRAHIRQGGETQYF	TGTGCCAGCAGCCCTCGAGCCCATATACGACAGGGTGGAGAGACCCAGTACTTC
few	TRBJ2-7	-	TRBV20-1	CSANHFGSYEQYF	TGCAGTGCTAATCATTTCGGCTCCTACGAGCAGTACTTC
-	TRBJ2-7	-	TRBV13	CASSLGRLRSSYEQYF	TGTGCCAGCAGCTTAGGCCGTCTCAGAAGCTCCTACGAGCAGTACTTC
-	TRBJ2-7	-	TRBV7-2	CASSPVRTTDEQYF	TGTGCCAGCAGCCCAGTTAGGACGACCGACGAGCAGTACTTC
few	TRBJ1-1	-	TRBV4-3	CASSQSRTKTGRDTEAFF	TGCGCCAGCAGCCAATCACGTACCAAAACAGGGCGCGACACTGAAGCTTTCTTT
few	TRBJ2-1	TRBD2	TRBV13	CASSLGTGGPREQFF	TGTGCCAGCAGCTTAGGAACGGGAGGGCCGCGCGAGCAGTTCTTC